Shown below are 13 T cell receptor beta chains from a single sample sequenced in a study of blood T cells in healthy people across ages. The authors ran a second PCR of 7 to 11 cycles using a sample-barcoded 5' primer and a J-beta primer mix. TCRdb re-called the 5' RACE reads through MiXCR, storing one row per CDR3 protein. The profile shows approximately 800,000 distinct CDR3 sequences, around 36% of them singletons. The sample comprised blood. The receptors stem from a man aged 18 to 29 in good health.

The rearrangement uses TRBV21-1 and TRBJ1-5; the D call in the table, TRBD1, was not verified against the DNA. TRBV21-1 is a pseudogene segment. This CDR3 comprises 19 residues. The CDR3 coding sequence is TGTGCCAGCAGCAAACGGGACCCGCAAAACGGATCAAGTGGTCAGCCCCAGCATTTT. Residues: CASSKRDPQNGSSGQPQHF.

Worth noting for this clonotype: The junction differs from germline at one of its ends, possibly a read error. The genes are TRBV12-3 or TRBV12-4 and TRBJ2-3; 8 bases align to TRBD2. The CDR3 runs 16 residues. This chain's CDR3 is CASSPVAGPSIDTQYF. CDR3 DNA sequence: TGTGCCAGCAGTCCCGTAGCGGGGCCCAGCATAGATACGCAGTATTTT.

This sequence joins TRBV20-1 and TRBJ2-4; D unresolved. V lost 5 bases to trimming and J lost 4 bases, with 6 bases between them. Per germline, CDR1 DFQATT and CDR2 SNEGSKA (reference sequence). This CDR3 is 11 amino acids long. The CDR3 coding sequence is TGCAGTGCTGCCGGGAAAAACATTCAGTACTTC. Translating it yields CSAAGKNIQYF.

The chain uses TRBV7-3 and TRBJ2-7, with TRBD1 as a possible D gene (6 bases). Germline assignment: CDR1 SGHTA and CDR2 FQGTGA. V lost 5 bases to trimming and J lost 7 bases, with 21 bases between them. This CDR3 comprises 15 residues. The CDR3 DNA reads TGTGCCAGCAGCGGGGGACACACCCCTTACAATGAGCAGTACTTC. Amino acids: CASSGGHTPYNEQYF. The variable domain in full, completed from reference TRBV7-3 and TRBJ2-7, reads GAGVSQTPSNKVTEKGKYVELRCDPISGHTALYWYRQSLGQGPEFLIYFQGTGAADDSGLPNDRFFAVRPEGSVSTLKIQRTERGDSAVYLCASSGGHTPYNEQYFGPGTRLTVT.

The J gene is TRBJ1-6, the V gene TRBV5-1; weak D call: TRBD1 (6 bases). The CDR3 contains 15 residues. V was pared by 1 base and J by 7 bases, with 12 bases between. Looked up from germline, CDR1 is SGHRS and CDR2 is YFSETQ. The CDR3 bases are TGCGCCAGCAGCTTGATTGCAGGGGAGAATTCACCCCTCCACTTT. Its translation: CASSLIAGENSPLHF.

The rearrangement joins TRBV5-6 to TRBJ1-4; weak D call: TRBD1 (5 bases). In germline, CDR1 is SGHDT, CDR2 YYEEEE. This CDR3 is 15 amino acids long. The V and J ends lost 2 bases and 5 bases respectively, with 13 bases between them. Here the CDR3 reads CASSFTGKTNEKLFF. CDR3 bases: TGTGCCAGCAGCTTTACAGGAAAAACAAATGAAAAACTGTTTTTT.

This clonotype was detected once. V is TRBV12-3 or TRBV12-4 and J is TRBJ1-6; TRBD1 aligns across 8 bases. The CDR3 runs to 14 residues. The junction had 5 bases not matched to a gene; V was cut back by 7 bases and J by 6 bases. The CDR3 DNA follows: TGTGCCAGCACCGGGACAGGACCTAATTCACCCCTCCACTTT. This translates into CASTGTGPNSPLHF.

The V gene is TRBV7-2, the J gene TRBJ2-5; the match to TRBD2 covers 11 bases. Germline-derived CDR1 and CDR2 are SGHTA and FQGNSA. The CDR3 has 17 amino acids. J was trimmed by 0 bases and V by 2 bases; bases with no gene match: 5. The CDR3 DNA reads as TGTGCCAGCAGCTTAAGGGCTAGCGGGAGGAACCAAGAGACCCAGTACTTC. Translated, it gives CASSLRASGRNQETQYF.

The rearrangement links TRBV16 to TRBJ1-5, with unresolved D. V lost 5 bases and J lost 1, with 12 bases in between. The CDR3 contains 15 residues. The germline V gene has CDR1 KGHSY and CDR2 FQNENV. CDR3 sequence reads: CASSKGPPSNQPQHF. The CDR3 DNA sequence: TGTGCCAGCAGCAAAGGCCCTCCGAGCAATCAGCCCCAGCATTTT. Full variable domain (remainder filled in from reference TRBV16 and TRBJ1-5): GEEVAQTPKHLVRGEGQKAKLYCAPIKGHSYVFWYQQVLKNEFKFLISFQNENVFDETGMPKERFSAKCLPNSPCSLEIQATKLEDSAVYFCASSKGPPSNQPQHFGDGTRLSIL.

This clonotype was seen more than once but under ten times. The chain recombines TRBV12-3 or TRBV12-4 with TRBJ2-5; no reliable D call. V lost 6 bases and J 0 bases, leaving 8 bases between the germline ends. This CDR3 has 13 amino acids. The CDR3 loop reads CASSIGDQETQYF. The CDR3 DNA follows: TGTGCCAGCAGCATTGGGGACCAAGAGACCCAGTACTTC.

With regard to this clonotype: A junction end diverges from the germline sequence, so it may reflect a read error. V usage is TRBV10-3 and J usage is TRBJ2-6; 7 bases are shared with TRBD1. The germline gives CDR1 ENHRY, CDR2 SYGVKD. This CDR3 is 14 amino acids long. CDR3 DNA sequence: TGTACCATCGGGGACAGCTCTGGGGCCAACGTCCTGACTTTC. Translated: CTIGDSSGANVLTF.

This clonotype showed up just once. The chain joins TRBV7-9 to TRBJ1-2; 8 nucleotides agree with TRBD1. This CDR3 is 14 amino acids long. Germline CDR1 is SEHNR and CDR2 is FQNEAQ (reference sequence). V lost 5 bases and J lost 4; bases outside the gene matches: 6. The CDR3 reads CASSQQGVIYGYTF. CDR3 bases: TGTGCCAGCAGCCAACAGGGGGTGATCTATGGCTACACCTTC.

This clonotype was found a few times. This chain uses TRBV7-2 with TRBJ1-3, with D tentatively TRBD1 (5 bases). Germline V lookup: CDR1 SGHTA, CDR2 FQGNSA. V was shortened by 1 base and J by 4 bases, with 11 bases between the two germline ends. The CDR3 has 15 amino acids. The CDR3 sequence is CASSLGPGAGNTIYF. Here the CDR3 DNA reads TGTGCCAGCAGCTTAGGTCCCGGGGCCGGAAACACCATATATTTT.